The present TCR beta chain was sequenced within a study of T cell responses to AZD1222 COVID-19 vaccine. Study outcomes and limitations: A reported finding is that nearly half of spike-specific TCRs target unmutated variant regions. Mostly white British, mostly female donors; authors suggested clonal diversity may be underestimated. Only a handful of AZD1222 recipients, more than 5 in all, had baseline seropositivity.

Concerning this clone: Its antigen is not known.

Generated by immunoSEQ multiplex PCR, the TCRdb table keeps only in-frame clones and is missing some. The table records 250,000 to 300,000 clones, 90% to 95% of them present only once. The V segment lost 4 bases and the J segment 8 bases; nucleotides outside the gene matches: 25. The CDR3 is 21 amino acids. Germline CDR1 and CDR2: SGDLS and YYNGEE. Second doses were pooled across both intervals (about 4 or about 12 weeks). This sequence was found in an adult who received the AZD1222 COVID-19 vaccine. The chain links TRBV9 to TRBJ2-1; 12 bases line up with TRBD2. The input for sequencing was peripheral blood, taken 28 days after the second AZD1222 dose. CDR3 nucleotides: TGTGCCAGCAGCCCCTCACTCACTAGCGGGAGGAGGGCCTTTCTAGCGGATGAGCAGTTCTTC. Translated, it gives CASSPSLTSGRRAFLADEQFF. Together with reference TRBV9 and TRBJ2-1, the CDR3 gives the full variable domain: DSGVTQTPKHLITATGQRVTLRCSPRSGDLSVYWYQQSLDQGLQFLIQYYNGEERAKGNILERFSAQQFPDLHSELNLSSLELGDSALYFCASSPSLTSGRRAFLADEQFFGPGTRLTVL.